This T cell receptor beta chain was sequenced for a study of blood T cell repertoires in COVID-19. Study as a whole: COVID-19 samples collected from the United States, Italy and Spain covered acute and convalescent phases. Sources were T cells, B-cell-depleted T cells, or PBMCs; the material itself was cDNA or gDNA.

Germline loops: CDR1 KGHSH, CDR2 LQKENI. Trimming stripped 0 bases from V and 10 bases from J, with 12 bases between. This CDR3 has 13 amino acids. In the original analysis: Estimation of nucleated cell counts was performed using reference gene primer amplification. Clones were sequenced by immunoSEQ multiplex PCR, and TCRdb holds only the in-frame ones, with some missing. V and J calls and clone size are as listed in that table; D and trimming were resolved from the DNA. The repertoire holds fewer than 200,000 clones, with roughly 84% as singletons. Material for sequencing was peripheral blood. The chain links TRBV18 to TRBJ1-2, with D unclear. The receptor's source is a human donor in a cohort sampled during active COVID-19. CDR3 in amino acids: CASSPPPANIYTF. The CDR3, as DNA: TGTGCCAGCTCACCACCCCCCGCAAACATCTACACCTTC.